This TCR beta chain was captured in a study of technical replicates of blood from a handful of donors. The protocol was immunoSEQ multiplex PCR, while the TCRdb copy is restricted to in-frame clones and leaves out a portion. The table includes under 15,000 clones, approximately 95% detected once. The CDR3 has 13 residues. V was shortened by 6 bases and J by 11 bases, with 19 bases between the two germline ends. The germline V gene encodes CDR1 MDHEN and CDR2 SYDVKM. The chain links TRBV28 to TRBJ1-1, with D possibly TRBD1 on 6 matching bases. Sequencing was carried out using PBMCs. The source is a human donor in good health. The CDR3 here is CASSLTGIETAFF. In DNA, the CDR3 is TGTGCCAGCAGCCTCACAGGGATCGAGACCGCTTTCTTT.